A selection of T cell receptor beta chains follows, all from one sample in a study of shared T cell receptors in the human thymus. The repertoire was sequenced with immunoSEQ multiplex PCR; TCRdb's copy has only in-frame clones and lacks some. The sample includes 720,000 or so clones, 80% to 90% of them seen just once. This sample was shared with a second study, whose subject was human thymus T cells.

The sequenced material came from thymocytes. These receptors were collected from a girl under three years old with a congenital heart defect. The CDR3 runs from the conserved cysteine through the conserved F or W. A D gene is named only where the DNA matches it firmly. Size is omitted from some rows. Given values are once, few, many or a class for expanded clones.

clone size: few; V gene: TRBV15; D gene: .; J gene: TRBJ2-7; CDR3 DNA: TGTGCCACCAGCAGAGATCCCCCAGGGGACGCCGTCGTGGGCTACTACGAGCAGTACTTC; CDR3 protein: CATSRDPPGDAVVGYYEQYF
clone size: .; V gene: TRBV5-1; D gene: .; J gene: TRBJ1-2; CDR3 DNA: TGCGCCAGCAGCAATCGGGACACCCAACTTGGGGACTATGGCTACACCTTC; CDR3 protein: CASSNRDTQLGDYGYTF
clone size: .; V gene: TRBV6-1; D gene: TRBD1; J gene: TRBJ2-7; CDR3 DNA: TGTGCCAGTGGGGACAGGGGGGTTGGCGAGCAGTACTTC; CDR3 protein: CASGDRGVGEQYF
clone size: once; V gene: TRBV19; D gene: .; J gene: TRBJ1-1; CDR3 DNA: TGTGCCAGTAGTATCCGGACAGATGACACTGAAGCTTTCTTT; CDR3 protein: CASSIRTDDTEAFF
clone size: .; V gene: TRBV7-2; D gene: .; J gene: TRBJ2-3; CDR3 DNA: TGTGCCAGCAGCTTAGCGAGACTAGGAGATACGCAGTATTTT; CDR3 protein: CASSLARLGDTQYF
clone size: .; V gene: TRBV11-2; D gene: .; J gene: TRBJ2-2; CDR3 DNA: TGTGCCAGCAGCTTCCGGGGCACCGGGGAGCTGTTTTTT; CDR3 protein: CASSFRGTGELFF
clone size: .; V gene: TRBV9; D gene: .; J gene: TRBJ2-5; CDR3 DNA: TGTGCCAGCAGCGTAGGGCCGACTAGCCAAGAGACCCAGTACTTC; CDR3 protein: CASSVGPTSQETQYF
clone size: .; V gene: TRBV29-1; D gene: .; J gene: TRBJ2-6; CDR3 DNA: TGCAGCGTCGCTTCGTGGTTCCAAGGACAGCAATCTGGGGCCAACGTCCTGACTTTC; CDR3 protein: CSVASWFQGQQSGANVLTF
clone size: .; V gene: TRBV19; D gene: TRBD2; J gene: TRBJ2-1; CDR3 DNA: TGTGCCAGTAGTAGCGGGGGGGCAGAGATCAATGAGCAGTTCTTC; CDR3 protein: CASSSGGAEINEQFF
clone size: .; V gene: TRBV12-5; D gene: .; J gene: TRBJ1-1; CDR3 DNA: TGTGCTAGTGACCCCGACAGGCCCCCACATGAGAACACTGAAGCTTTCTTT; CDR3 protein: CASDPDRPPHENTEAFF
clone size: .; V gene: TRBV4-3; D gene: .; J gene: TRBJ2-1; CDR3 DNA: TGCGCCAGCAGCCAAGATCAGGGATTCGAGCAGTTCTTC; CDR3 protein: CASSQDQGFEQFF
clone size: .; V gene: TRBV27; D gene: .; J gene: TRBJ2-1; CDR3 DNA: TGTGCCAGCAGTTCAGTTGGGACTGCCCGGGAGAATGAGCAGTTCTTC; CDR3 protein: CASSSVGTARENEQFF
clone size: .; V gene: TRBV10-3; D gene: TRBD2; J gene: TRBJ2-6; CDR3 DNA: TGTGCCATCAGTATGCACCGGGAGGCAAGAAAACACAACTCTGGGGCCAACGTCCTGACTTTC; CDR3 protein: CAISMHREARKHNSGANVLTF
clone size: .; V gene: TRBV5-6; D gene: TRBD1; J gene: TRBJ1-2; CDR3 DNA: TGTGCCAGCAGCTTGGCCAAAGGGGACAGGGATGGCTACACCTTC; CDR3 protein: CASSLAKGDRDGYTF
clone size: .; V gene: TRBV6-5; D gene: .; J gene: TRBJ1-5; CDR3 DNA: TGTGCCAGCAGCGCCGGTCAGCCCCAGCATTTT; CDR3 protein: CASSAGQPQHF
clone size: once; V gene: TRBV5-1; D gene: TRBD1; J gene: TRBJ1-6; CDR3 DNA: TGCGCCAGCAGCTTGGCCGGACAGGGGACCGATAATTCACCCCTCCACTTT; CDR3 protein: CASSLAGQGTDNSPLHF
clone size: .; V gene: TRBV29-1; D gene: .; J gene: TRBJ2-7; CDR3 DNA: TGCAGCGTTGCCCGGACAGACTCCTACGAGCAGTACTTC; CDR3 protein: CSVARTDSYEQYF
clone size: once; V gene: TRBV9; D gene: TRBD2; J gene: TRBJ2-2; CDR3 DNA: TGTGCCAGCAGCGGAGCGGGGAAGGAGCTGTTTTTT; CDR3 protein: CASSGAGKELFF
clone size: .; V gene: TRBV5-4; D gene: TRBD1; J gene: TRBJ2-7; CDR3 DNA: TGTGCCAGCAGCTCCCGGGACAGGGGATCCTACGAGCAGTACTTC; CDR3 protein: CASSSRDRGSYEQYF
clone size: .; V gene: TRBV6-1; D gene: TRBD1; J gene: TRBJ1-5; CDR3 DNA: TGTGCCAGCAGACCAGGGGGAGGAAGCAATCAGCCCCAGCATTTT; CDR3 protein: CASRPGGGSNQPQHF
clone size: .; V gene: TRBV27; D gene: .; J gene: TRBJ1-5; CDR3 DNA: TGTGCCAGCAGTTTATCCTCCTATCAGCCCCAGCATTTT; CDR3 protein: CASSLSSYQPQHF
clone size: .; V gene: TRBV2; D gene: .; J gene: TRBJ2-2; CDR3 DNA: TGTGCCAGCAGTGAAGCTGCGACAGTTTCCGGGGAGCTGTTTTTT; CDR3 protein: CASSEAATVSGELFF
clone size: .; V gene: TRBV5-1; D gene: TRBD2; J gene: TRBJ2-1; CDR3 DNA: TGCGCCAGCCAAACAGGACTAGCCTACAATGAGCAGTTCTTC; CDR3 protein: CASQTGLAYNEQFF
clone size: .; V gene: TRBV4-1; D gene: .; J gene: TRBJ1-1; CDR3 DNA: TGCGCCAGCAGAACTAACCGACAGGTTTCCATGAACACTGAAGCTTTCTTT; CDR3 protein: CASRTNRQVSMNTEAFF
clone size: .; V gene: TRBV19; D gene: .; J gene: TRBJ2-5; CDR3 DNA: TGTGCCAGTAGTATAGTGGGGACTTCTATGGGGGAGACCCAGTACTTC; CDR3 protein: CASSIVGTSMGETQYF